A selection of T cell receptor beta chains follows, all from one sample in a study of cytotoxic CD8 clonotypes in ibrutinib-treated CLL. Some clones are missing from TCRdb's copy, which holds only in-frame ones; the method was immunoSEQ multiplex PCR. The table includes about 18,000 clones, 70% to 90% detected once. The sample here was PBMCs, taken before ibrutinib treatment. The receptors stem from a human donor with chronic lymphocytic leukemia. CDR3s include the opening cysteine and the closing phenylalanine or tryptophan. D genes are given only for firm matches. Clone size is stated in some rows and not others, as once, few, many or a class when expanded.

v_gene: TRBV28
j_gene: TRBJ2-7
abundance: -
d_gene: -
CDR3aa: CASSRDLDRGLYEQYF
CDR3nt: TGTGCCAGCAGTCGAGACCTAGACCGGGGCCTTTACGAGCAGTACTTC

v_gene: TRBV12-5
j_gene: TRBJ2-1
abundance: -
d_gene: TRBD2
CDR3aa: CASGLSLAGGLAGVPNSYNEQFF
CDR3nt: TGTGCTAGTGGTTTGTCCCTGGCGGGGGGGCTAGCGGGAGTACCGAACTCCTACAATGAGCAGTTCTTC

v_gene: TRBV30
j_gene: TRBJ1-2
abundance: -
d_gene: -
CDR3aa: CAWSSGGGYTF
CDR3nt: TGTGCCTGGAGTTCCGGCGGGGGCTACACCTTC

v_gene: TRBV7-2
j_gene: TRBJ2-4
abundance: -
d_gene: -
CDR3aa: CASSASPPGLTIQYF
CDR3nt: TGTGCCAGCAGCGCCTCCCCCCCAGGGTTAACCATTCAGTACTTC

v_gene: TRBV5-1
j_gene: TRBJ2-7
abundance: -
d_gene: TRBD1
CDR3aa: CASSPGQGVAREQYF
CDR3nt: TGCGCCAGCAGCCCTGGACAGGGGGTGGCTCGTGAGCAGTACTTC

v_gene: TRBV19
j_gene: TRBJ1-3
abundance: -
d_gene: -
CDR3aa: CASSTQDSSGNTIYF
CDR3nt: TGTGCCAGTAGTACCCAGGACAGCTCTGGAAACACCATATATTTT

v_gene: TRBV6-6
j_gene: TRBJ1-5
abundance: few
d_gene: TRBD1
CDR3aa: CASSRQGASNQPQHF
CDR3nt: TGTGCCAGCAGTCGACAGGGGGCTAGCAATCAGCCCCAGCATTTT

v_gene: TRBV19
j_gene: TRBJ2-1
abundance: -
d_gene: -
CDR3aa: CASTADPYNEQFF
CDR3nt: TGTGCCAGCACAGCGGACCCCTACAATGAGCAGTTCTTC

v_gene: TRBV11-2
j_gene: TRBJ2-7
abundance: -
d_gene: -
CDR3aa: CASRYPGSSYEQYF
CDR3nt: TGTGCCAGCAGATACCCGGGTAGCTCCTACGAGCAGTACTTC

v_gene: TRBV5-8
j_gene: TRBJ2-1
abundance: -
d_gene: -
CDR3aa: CASSPRPVGSYNEQFF
CDR3nt: TGTGCCAGCAGCCCGCGTCCGGTGGGCTCCTACAATGAGCAGTTCTTC

v_gene: TRBV9
j_gene: TRBJ1-1
abundance: -
d_gene: TRBD1
CDR3aa: CASSATTGLPTEAFF
CDR3nt: TGTGCCAGCAGCGCCACGACAGGGCTCCCCACTGAAGCTTTCTTT

v_gene: TRBV5-6
j_gene: TRBJ2-7
abundance: -
d_gene: TRBD2
CDR3aa: CASSADPELAGIHEQYF
CDR3nt: TGTGCCAGCAGCGCCGATCCGGAACTAGCGGGAATACACGAGCAGTACTTC

v_gene: TRBV29-1
j_gene: TRBJ1-1
abundance: once
d_gene: -
CDR3aa: CSVDPGGTEAFF
CDR3nt: TGCAGCGTTGACCCAGGAGGCACTGAAGCTTTCTTT

v_gene: TRBV6-5
j_gene: TRBJ1-4
abundance: -
d_gene: -
CDR3aa: CASSYHTKGEKLFF
CDR3nt: TGTGCCAGCAGTTACCACACGAAGGGCGAAAAACTGTTTTTT

v_gene: TRBV2
j_gene: TRBJ2-5
abundance: -
d_gene: TRBD2
CDR3aa: CASSPQGVPGGAQETQYF
CDR3nt: TGTGCCAGCTCCCCCCAAGGGGTACCGGGAGGCGCACAAGAGACCCAGTACTTC

v_gene: TRBV14
j_gene: TRBJ2-3
abundance: -
d_gene: TRBD2
CDR3aa: CASGREGTDTQYF
CDR3nt: TGTGCCAGCGGGCGGGAGGGCACAGATACGCAGTATTTT

v_gene: TRBV9
j_gene: TRBJ2-3
abundance: -
d_gene: -
CDR3aa: CASSAGLSPNTDTQYF
CDR3nt: TGTGCCAGCAGCGCCGGACTATCCCCAAACACAGATACGCAGTATTTT

v_gene: TRBV7-6
j_gene: TRBJ2-1
abundance: -
d_gene: TRBD2
CDR3aa: CASSLLFAGVRNNEQFF
CDR3nt: TGTGCCAGCAGCTTATTATTTGCGGGAGTAAGAAACAATGAGCAGTTCTTC

v_gene: TRBV7-9
j_gene: TRBJ2-2
abundance: -
d_gene: -
CDR3aa: CASSPKPRAVTGELFF
CDR3nt: TGTGCCAGCAGCCCAAAGCCCAGGGCGGTCACCGGGGAGCTGTTTTTT

v_gene: TRBV7-7
j_gene: TRBJ2-7
abundance: -
d_gene: TRBD2
CDR3aa: CASSLGWTSGSEYEQYF
CDR3nt: TGTGCTAGCAGCTTAGGTTGGACTAGCGGGAGTGAGTACGAGCAGTACTTC

v_gene: TRBV11-3
j_gene: TRBJ2-2
abundance: few
d_gene: -
CDR3aa: CASSLTSDGELFF
CDR3nt: TGTGCCAGCAGCTTGACTTCCGACGGGGAGCTGTTTTTT

v_gene: TRBV6-5
j_gene: TRBJ1-2
abundance: -
d_gene: -
CDR3aa: CASSYGTEGYTF
CDR3nt: TGTGCCAGCAGTTACGGTACGGAGGGCTACACCTTC

v_gene: TRBV7-2
j_gene: TRBJ1-3
abundance: -
d_gene: -
CDR3aa: CASSFYGSSGNTIYF
CDR3nt: TGTGCCAGCAGCTTCTACGGAAGCTCTGGAAACACCATATATTTT